These 30 T cell receptor beta chains originate from one sample sequenced in a study of blood T cell repertoires in COVID-19. Profiled with immunoSEQ multiplex PCR; TCRdb holds only in-frame clones, not every one. In the table there are roughly 140,000 clones, around 89% of which are singletons. The sequenced sample was PBMCs or T cells enriched from blood (not recorded which). The receptors stem from a woman in her 30s with acute COVID-19.

The chain joins TRBV19 to TRBJ2-2, with 7 positions matching TRBD2. Losses at the gene ends were 10 bases for V and 5 bases for J; bases not matched to a gene: 10. The germline CDR1 and CDR2 sequences are LNHDA and SQIVND (reference sequence). This CDR3 region has 14 residues. CDR3 DNA sequence: TGTGCCACCTCATCGGGGCGGGAGACCGGGGAGCTGTTTTTT. Its protein is CATSSGRETGELFF.

The chain joins TRBV18 to TRBJ1-1; a weak D match, TRBD1 (5 bases). Germline V CDR1 and CDR2: KGHSH, LQKENI. The CDR3 runs 15 residues. Trimming removed 2 bases from V and 4 bases from J, with 14 bases in between. CDR3 coding DNA: TGTGCCAGCTCACCAGTCGCGGGGGGAGGCACTGAAGCTTTCTTT. Amino acids: CASSPVAGGGTEAFF.

The chain couples TRBV10-3 to TRBJ2-7, with D perhaps matching TRBD1 (6 bases). There are 15 residues in the CDR3. Germline V gene sequence: CDR1 ENHRY, CDR2 SYGVKD. Trimming removed 6 bases from V and 0 bases from J, with 15 bases in between. Here the CDR3 reads CAISLQGESSYEQYF. CDR3 DNA sequence: TGTGCCATCAGCCTACAGGGAGAAAGCTCCTACGAGCAGTACTTC.

V is TRBV6-5 and J is TRBJ1-2, with 7 bases identical to TRBD1. The CDR3 loop spans 14 amino acids. The ends lost 5 bases at V and 2 bases at J; junction bases unmatched: 5. Germline CDR1 is MNHEY and CDR2 is SVGAGI. Here the CDR3 reads CASSRDRYNYGYTF. The CDR3, as DNA: TGTGCCAGCAGTCGGGACAGATACAACTATGGCTACACCTTC.

The chain combines TRBV5-1 with TRBJ2-6, with 7 bases identical to TRBD1. This CDR3 is built from 18 residues. V lost 0 bases to trimming and J lost 4 bases; unmatched junction nucleotides: 10. The germline V gene has CDR1 SGHRS and CDR2 YFSETQ. CDR3 loop: CASSLGGTDSTGANVLTF. For the CDR3, the DNA is TGCGCCAGCAGCTTGGGTGGGACAGACTCGACAGGGGCCAACGTCCTGACTTTC. Combining the CDR3 with reference TRBV5-1 and TRBJ2-6 gives the whole variable domain KAGVTQTPRYLIKTRGQQVTLSCSPISGHRSVSWYQQTPGQGLQFLFEYFSETQRNKGNFPGRFSGRQFSNSRSEMNVSTLELGDSALYLCASSLGGTDSTGANVLTFGAGSRLTVL.

The chain uses TRBV19 and TRBJ1-1; D not certain. CDR1 and CDR2 from the germline V gene are LNHDA and SQIVND (reference sequence). The CDR3 length is 14 residues. V was cut by 7 bases and J by 3 bases, with 15 bases left in between. DNA of the CDR3: TGTGCCAGTATCGGGTGGGCCGGGGACACTGAAGCTTTCTTT. It yields the protein CASIGWAGDTEAFF.

The V call is TRBV3-1 (or the pseudogene TRBV3-2), the J call TRBJ1-2; 9 bases line up with TRBD1. The V and J ends lost 2 bases and 4 bases, in that order; junction bases with no gene match: 23. The CDR3 spans 21 residues. Germline values: CDR1 LGHDT, CDR2 YNNKEL (reference sequence). CDR3 coding DNA: TGTGCCAGCAGCCAACCTACAGGGGGCGAGAGTTCGGTGTTCCAGAGCTATGGCTACACCTTC. Protein sequence: CASSQPTGGESSVFQSYGYTF.

V gene TRBV5-1 combines with J gene TRBJ2-2; D may be TRBD1 (7 bases). CDR3 size: 15 residues. Trimming shortened V by 0 bases and J by 6 bases, and 12 bases separated the two germline ends. The germline V gene has CDR1 SGHRS and CDR2 YFSETQ. The CDR3 coding sequence is TGCGCCAGCAGCTTGGTTGGAGGGGGCCCCGGGGAGCTGTTTTTT. Its translation: CASSLVGGGPGELFF.

The V and J genes are TRBV29-1 and TRBJ1-5; 10 positions agree with TRBD1. With V trimmed by 6 bases and J by 6 bases, 11 bases remained unmatched. This CDR3 has 15 residues. Germline loops: CDR1 SQVTM, CDR2 ANQGSEA. The CDR3 DNA reads TGCAGCGTGATCCCCGGGACAGGGGCGGGTCAGCCCCAGCATTTT. Translated, it gives CSVIPGTGAGQPQHF.

The chain's CDR3 is CASSWRGRAASGDTQYF. For the CDR3, the DNA is TGTGCCAGCAGTTGGCGGGGGAGGGCCGCTTCGGGAGATACGCAGTATTTT. V is TRBV28 and J is TRBJ2-3; the match to TRBD2 covers 7 bases. With 4 bases clipped from V and 5 bases from J, the junction kept 15 bases outside the gene matches. Germline V gene data show CDR1 as MDHEN and CDR2 as SYDVKM. CDR3 size: 17 residues.

The genes are TRBV7-9 and TRBJ2-1; 10 nucleotides agree with TRBD2. CDR3 length equals 16 residues. V lost 2 bases, J lost 6 bases, and 7 bases stayed unmatched. In germline, CDR1 is SEHNR, CDR2 FQNEAQ (reference sequence). The chain's CDR3 is CASSLSLAGALNEQFF. The CDR3 DNA is TGTGCCAGCAGCTTATCTCTAGCGGGAGCCCTCAATGAGCAGTTCTTC.

V is TRBV7-6 and J is TRBJ2-5; 7 bases map to TRBD1. Germline values: CDR1 SGHVS, CDR2 FNYEAQ. The CDR3 has 15 residues. Losses at the gene ends were 4 bases for V and 1 base for J; bases not matched to a gene: 6. CDR3 nucleotide sequence: TGTGCCAGCAGCTCGTGGACAGGTACCCAAGAGACCCAGTACTTC. Translating gives CASSSWTGTQETQYF.

This CDR3 reads CASSSEGAGDNEQFF. The CDR3 DNA is TGTGCCAGCAGTTCCGAGGGGGCTGGCGACAATGAGCAGTTCTTC. The chain recombines TRBV27 with TRBJ2-1, with 7 bases that match TRBD1. From germline, CDR1 is MNHEY and CDR2 SMNVEV (reference sequence). Germline trimming cut 4 bases from V and 5 bases from J; bases unmatched to any gene: 8. This CDR3 is 15 amino acids long.

This chain joins TRBV9 and TRBJ2-5; D might be TRBD1 (6 bases). The germline gives CDR1 SGDLS, CDR2 YYNGEE. V dropped 1 base and J dropped 5 bases, with 15 bases sitting between them. This CDR3 is built from 15 residues. The CDR3 region has the DNA TGTGCCAGCAGCGTAATTTCAGGGGCAGTGGAGACCCAGTACTTC. As protein: CASSVISGAVETQYF.

In this sample, this clone turned up many times. An end of the junction does not agree with germline; a read error may underlie this. The chain couples TRBV15 to TRBJ2-5; 10 bases line up with TRBD1. The CDR3 covers 15 residues. Germline CDR1 is LNHNV and CDR2 is YYDKDF (reference sequence). CDR3 residues: CATSSGTGDQETQYF. CDR3 coding DNA: TGTGCCACCAGCAGCGGGACAGGGGACCAGGAGACCCAGTACTTC.

V gene TRBV2 combines with J gene TRBJ2-1; TRBD2 might be the D (6 bases). The CDR3 has 13 amino acids. With 8 bases removed from V and 2 bases from J, the gap between germline ends came to 10 bases. CDR1 and CDR2 from the germline V gene are SNHLY and FYNNEI. The DNA of the CDR3 is TGTGCCAGCGATCCGGGGGCCTACAATGAGCAGTTCTTC. It yields the protein CASDPGAYNEQFF.

The rearrangement joins TRBV7-2 to TRBJ1-2, with TRBD1 identical over 11 bases. Germline CDR1 and CDR2: SGHTA and FQGNSA. CDR3 length: 15 amino acids. J lost 4 bases, V lost 4 bases, and 5 bases had no gene match. The CDR3 loop reads CASSSTGQGGYGYTF. In DNA form, the CDR3 reads TGTGCCAGCAGCTCAACGGGACAGGGGGGCTATGGCTACACCTTC.

The genes are TRBV5-4 and TRBJ2-7; TRBD2 matches 10 bases. The CDR3 totals 15 residues. The junction had 8 bases not matched to a gene; V was cut back by 4 bases and J by 4 bases. CDR1 is SGHNT and CDR2 is YYREEE in the germline V gene (reference sequence). This CDR3 is CASSGGLAESYEQYF. The CDR3 nucleotides read TGTGCCAGCAGCGGTGGACTAGCGGAGTCTTACGAGCAGTACTTC. The full variable domain, with the rest looked up from reference TRBV5-4 and TRBJ2-7, is ETGVTQSPTHLIKTRGQQVTLRCSSQSGHNTVSWYQQALGQGPQFIFQYYREEENGRGNFPPRFSGLQFPNYSSELNVNALELDDSALYLCASSGGLAESYEQYFGPGTRLTVT.

The count of this clone is one. The chain recombines TRBV3-1 (or the pseudogene TRBV3-2) with TRBJ2-7; tentatively, D is TRBD1 (5 bases). CDR1 and CDR2 (germline): LGHDT, YNNKEL (reference sequence). The CDR3 runs 14 residues. V was cut by 4 bases and J by 5 bases, with 15 bases left in between. CDR3 coding DNA: TGTGCCAGCAGCCTATTGTCAGGGCCAAACGAGCAGTACTTC. Its protein is CASSLLSGPNEQYF.

V is TRBV6-2 or TRBV6-3 and J is TRBJ2-7, with 8 bases lining up with TRBD1. CDR1 and CDR2 (germline): MNHEY, SVGEGT. The CDR3 sequence is 16 residues long. The J segment lost 1 base and the V segment lost 4 bases, leaving 9 bases of the junction unmatched. CDR3: CASSWARGQASYEQYF. The CDR3 coding sequence is TGTGCCAGCAGTTGGGCCCGGGGACAGGCGTCCTACGAGCAGTACTTC.

The chain uses TRBV6-2 or TRBV6-3 and TRBJ2-3; 12 positions match TRBD2. J gave up 2 bases and V 2 bases, and 8 bases lay outside the gene matches. CDR1 is MNHEY, CDR2 SVGEGT, per germline. This CDR3 spans 18 amino acids. The CDR3 region is CASSYGTSGSSLTDTQYF. CDR3 in DNA: TGTGCCAGCAGTTACGGGACTAGCGGGTCCTCGCTCACAGATACGCAGTATTTT.

This clone was found once. The genes are TRBV19 and TRBJ1-2; 8 bases align to TRBD1. This CDR3 is built from 15 residues. V gave up 2 bases and J gave up 4 bases; unmatched junction bases: 6. Germline CDR1 reads LNHDA; CDR2 reads SQIVND (reference sequence). The chain's CDR3 is CASSISTGALYGYTF. The CDR3 bases are TGTGCCAGTAGTATATCGACAGGGGCGCTCTATGGCTACACCTTC.

CDR3 in amino acids: CASSLLALSDTQYF. CDR3 coding DNA: TGTGCCAGCAGTTTACTAGCCTTAAGCGATACGCAGTATTTT. The chain joins TRBV27 to TRBJ2-3; a possible D gene is TRBD2 (5 bases). V lost 2 bases, J lost 6 bases, and 12 bases lay in between. From germline, CDR1 is MNHEY and CDR2 SMNVEV (reference sequence). The CDR3 is made up of 14 amino acids.

The chain combines TRBV30 with TRBJ2-1; TRBD2 matches at 11 bases. Losses at the gene ends were 6 bases for V and 6 bases for J; bases not matched to a gene: 10. The CDR3 is 15 residues long. CDR1 is GTSNPN and CDR2 is SVGIG in the germline V gene (reference sequence). The CDR3 DNA is TGTGCCTGTGAACTAGCGGGAGCAGCAACCAATGAGCAGTTCTTC. This sequence encodes CACELAGAATNEQFF.

The CDR3 coding sequence is TGTGCCAGCAGCCAATATCTCCTCACAGATACGCAGTATTTT. Translation: CASSQYLLTDTQYF. The V and J genes are TRBV3-1 (or the pseudogene TRBV3-2) and TRBJ2-3; D remains unclear. V dropped 2 bases and J dropped 2 bases, with 8 bases sitting between them. The CDR3 extends over 14 amino acids. Looked up from germline, CDR1 is LGHDT and CDR2 is YNNKEL (reference sequence).

This rearrangement joins TRBV28 to TRBJ2-7; 9 bases are shared with TRBD2. Unmatched junction bases numbered 1, after V lost 6 bases and J lost 1 base. In germline, CDR1 is MDHEN, CDR2 SYDVKM. The CDR3 sequence is 13 residues long. The CDR3 loop is CASSLAGSYEQYF. The DNA for the CDR3 is TGTGCCAGCAGCCTAGCGGGGTCCTACGAGCAGTACTTC.

This clone was observed a handful of times. V is TRBV18 and J is TRBJ1-2; perhaps TRBD1 as D (6 bases). Germline assignment: CDR1 KGHSH and CDR2 LQKENI. The CDR3 has 14 residues. Trimming removed 5 bases from V and 2 bases from J, with 12 bases in between. The CDR3 sequence: CASSSGAVNYGYTF. The DNA for the CDR3 is TGTGCCAGCTCATCAGGGGCCGTGAACTATGGCTACACCTTC.

V gene TRBV7-8 combines with J gene TRBJ1-2, with D tentatively TRBD1 (6 bases). Trimming shortened V by 2 bases and J by 9 bases, and 13 bases separated the two germline ends. This CDR3 contains 13 residues. CDR1 and CDR2 (germline): SGHVS, FQNEAQ. This CDR3 is CASSLSVGQSYTF. For the CDR3, the DNA is TGTGCCAGCAGCTTAAGTGTTGGACAGAGCTACACCTTC.

This chain joins TRBV19 and TRBJ1-2, with D tentatively TRBD1 (5 bases). Trimming removed 5 bases at V and 0 bases at J, with 13 bases between. This CDR3 has 15 amino acids. CDR1 LNHDA and CDR2 SQIVND come from the germline V gene (reference sequence). CDR3 bases: TGTGCCAGTAGTCTTCGACAGAACCCTAACTATGGCTACACCTTC. It encodes CASSLRQNPNYGYTF.

The chain joins TRBV9 to TRBJ1-1, with D possibly TRBD1 on 6 matching bases. This CDR3 is 16 amino acids long. Per germline, CDR1 SGDLS and CDR2 YYNGEE. Deletions cut 3 bases from V and 4 bases from J, with 19 bases between. The CDR3, as DNA: TGTGCCAGCAGCGCGGGGGGCGGGGCGGAGGGCACTGAAGCTTTCTTT. This codes for CASSAGGGAEGTEAFF.